A selection of T cell receptor beta chains follows, all from one sample in a study of blood T cell repertoires in COVID-19. Only in-frame clones appear in the TCRdb table, and some are missing; sequencing was by immunoSEQ multiplex PCR. Of hundreds of thousands of clones listed, 70% to 90% are singletons. The sample consisted of PBMCs or T cells enriched from blood (not recorded which). The receptors shown here come from a middle-aged woman with acute COVID-19. The CDR3 runs from the conserved cysteine through the conserved F or W.

TRBJ2-3 TRBV6-5 CASSYLDTQYF
TRBJ2-2 TRBV16 CASSQKWTRKAGELFF
TRBJ2-7 TRBV10-1 CASSESAGGGEQYF
TRBJ2-6 TRBV5-3 CARSFARAHSGANVLTF
TRBJ1-4 TRBV11-2 CASSLGPHNEKLFF
TRBJ1-5 TRBV15 CATSREGGNGRQPQHF
TRBJ2-3 TRBV9 CASSPRWSTDTQYF
TRBJ1-3 TRBV28 CASHNSGFGNTIYF
TRBJ2-2 TRBV3-1/TRBV3-2 CASSQETDTGELFF
TRBJ2-5 TRBV5-4 CASSGGNRGQETQYF
TRBJ2-6 TRBV10-2 CASSELPLSANVLTF
TRBJ2-3 TRBV2 CASSEDRVRSDTQYF
TRBJ2-5 TRBV11-2 CASSSSTSPETQYF
TRBJ2-1 TRBV13 CASSLGAGVSYNEQFF
TRBJ2-3 TRBV21-1 CALCTSGRVWSTDTQYF
TRBJ1-6 TRBV11-2 CASSKLQGRDSPLHF
TRBJ2-7 TRBV2 CASRQGAYEQYF
TRBJ2-2 TRBV7-9 CASSHRDRVTTGELFF
TRBJ2-7 TRBV5-4 CASSFTGGYEQYF
TRBJ1-5 TRBV19 CASSIDRVTGDNQPQHF
TRBJ2-3 TRBV7-3 CASSRKLAGVSNTQYF
TRBJ2-2 TRBV7-3 CASSLFSTSGRGTGELFF
TRBJ2-1 TRBV6-1 CASSEALGTHNEQFF
TRBJ1-6 TRBV12-5 CASGLGQGFTPLHF
TRBJ2-1 TRBV29-1 CSVGRTYNEQFF
TRBJ1-6 TRBV2 CASSVGTVNSPLHF
TRBJ1-4 TRBV30 CAWRGGDPEGEKLFF
TRBJ2-6 TRBV3-1/TRBV3-2 CASSQGGSGANVLTF
TRBJ2-7 TRBV28 CASIPLGTGSYEQYF